These 15 T cell receptor beta chains came from one sample sequenced in a study of Graves' ophthalmopathy and Graves' hyperthyroidism. The study amplified TCR beta CDR3 regions using RNA transcripts. After a first-round RT-PCR with HTBI primers, a second-round multiplex PCR was run. TCRdb reprocessed the multiplex PCR reads via MiXCR and lists one record per CDR3 protein. Found here are hundreds of thousands of distinct CDR3 sequences, over 20% of them singletons; the top ten hold 2.5% to 3.5%. Sequenced sample: peripheral blood. The receptors were sampled from a woman aged 18-30 years with stable Graves' hyperthyroidism.

DNA for the CDR3: TGTGCCACCAGTGACCCCTGGGGTGATGAAGCTTTCTTT. Translating it yields CATSDPWGDEAFF. The V call is TRBV24-1, the J call TRBJ1-1; D gene ambiguous. The CDR3 spans 13 residues. Germline V CDR1 and CDR2: KGHDR, SFDVKD. V lost 4 bases, J lost 7 bases, and 12 bases lay in between.

There are many counts of this clonotype. This CDR3 is CASSPTSRGIIETGELFF. The CDR3 DNA reads as TGTGCCAGCAGCCCTACGAGCCGCGGGATAATCGAGACCGGGGAGCTGTTTTTT. The gene calls are TRBV6-2 or TRBV6-3 and TRBJ2-2, with D possibly matching TRBD2 (6 bases). This CDR3 comprises 18 residues. Between the trimmed V and J ends, which lost 6 bases and 5 bases, there was a span of 25 bases. Germline lookup yields CDR1 MNHEY and CDR2 SVGEGT.

This clonotype was seen ten or more times. The chain links TRBV6-1 to TRBJ1-1; the D is unclear. The CDR3 extends over 12 amino acids. Deletions cut 7 bases from V and 4 bases from J, with 10 bases between. Germline CDR1 and CDR2: MNHNS and SASEGT. This CDR3 reads CASKAAGTEAFF. The CDR3 DNA sequence: TGTGCCAGCAAGGCCGCCGGCACTGAAGCTTTCTTT.

This clonotype was detected ten times or more. The V and J genes are TRBV6-5 and TRBJ2-5; 9 bases map to TRBD2. CDR3 length equals 14 residues. Germline CDR1 and CDR2: MNHEY and SVGAGI. The V gene end was trimmed by 6 bases and the J gene end by 4 bases; junction bases not matched to a gene: 6. In nucleotides, the CDR3 is TGTGCCAGCAGGACCGGGACTAGCAGAGAGACCCAGTACTTC. It is translated as CASRTGTSRETQYF.

The V gene is TRBV2, the J gene TRBJ2-7, with 7 nucleotides matching TRBD1. CDR1 is SNHLY and CDR2 is FYNNEI in the germline V gene. The V and J ends lost 10 bases and 0 bases, in that order; junction bases with no gene match: 6. The CDR3 has 13 amino acids. The CDR3: CAIRTGFSYEQYF. CDR3 coding DNA: TGTGCCATAAGGACAGGCTTCTCCTACGAGCAGTACTTC.

J is TRBJ2-7 and V is TRBV12-5; a possible D gene is TRBD1 (6 bases). This CDR3 comprises 14 residues. Trimming left V 4 bases short and J 7 bases short, with 17 bases between. Per the germline V gene, CDR1 is LGHNT and CDR2 is FRNRAP. CDR3 protein: CASGSGQPSEEQYF. In DNA form, the CDR3 reads TGTGCTAGTGGTTCCGGACAGCCATCGGAGGAGCAGTACTTC.

The V gene is TRBV6-1, the J gene TRBJ1-2; D not certain. Trimming took off 3 bases at V and 7 bases at J, with 15 bases between the two ends. Germline V gene lookup returns CDR1 MNHNS and CDR2 SASEGT. The CDR3 length is 14 residues. As DNA, the CDR3 is TGTGCCAGCAGTGACACCGGGCCCTCTTTTGGCTACACCTTC. This translates into CASSDTGPSFGYTF.

Of note for this clonotype: A much bigger clone sits one base away, suggesting this may be a read error. In nucleotides, the CDR3 is TGCAGTGCTGACAAGGATTCCTACGAGCCGTACTTC. Protein product: CSADKDSYEPYF. The chain is built from TRBV20-1 and TRBJ2-7; D gene ambiguous. The CDR3 length is 12 residues. Germline lookup yields CDR1 DFQATT and CDR2 SNEGSKA (reference sequence).

The J gene is TRBJ1-2, the V gene TRBV11-2; weak D call: TRBD1 (6 bases). V lost 2 bases to trimming and J lost 8 bases, with 18 bases between them. The CDR3 consists of 15 residues. The germline gives CDR1 SGHAT, CDR2 FQNNGV. CDR3 sequence: CASSLFRQVSRGYTF. The CDR3 DNA sequence: TGTGCCAGCAGCTTATTCCGACAGGTCTCGAGGGGCTACACCTTC.

This sequence joins TRBV5-1 and TRBJ1-1, with D perhaps matching TRBD1 (5 bases). The CDR3 consists of 15 residues. Germline V gene data show CDR1 as SGHRS and CDR2 as YFSETQ. Between the trimmed V and J ends, which lost 4 bases and 0 bases, there was a span of 13 bases. CDR3 nucleotide sequence: TGCGCCAGCAGCCCAGGCGGCAGGGTGAACACTGAAGCTTTCTTT. This encodes CASSPGGRVNTEAFF.

This clonotype came up many times. The chain carries TRBV12-3 or TRBV12-4 and TRBJ2-7; the D is unclear. The V end lost 6 bases, the J end lost 8 bases, and 11 bases lay between the germline ends. This CDR3 has 11 amino acids. The CDR3 DNA reads as TGTGCCAGCAGCCAGGACGTGCAGCAGTACTTC. Translating it yields CASSQDVQQYF.

Notes on this clonotype: Given the absence of the conserved phenylalanine or tryptophan at the CDR3 end, a read error is likely. V gene TRBV6-1 combines with J gene TRBJ1-3; D unclear. CDR1 is MNHNS, CDR2 SASEGT, per germline. V was clipped by 9 bases and J by 6 bases, with 12 bases between them. The CDR3 is 12 residues long. As DNA, the CDR3 is TGTGCCAGGATGGAAGGTGCAAACACCATATATGTT. Its protein product is CARMEGANTIYV.

This clonotype was counted many times. The J gene is TRBJ2-7, the V gene TRBV15, with D hard to call. Trimming cost V 1 base and J 0 bases, with 4 bases left between them. Per germline, CDR1 LNHNV and CDR2 YYDKDF (reference sequence). The CDR3 length is 13 residues. The CDR3 DNA follows: TGTGCCACCAGCAGAGGTTTCTCCTACGAGCAGTACTTC. Its protein is CATSRGFSYEQYF.

Ten or more counts support this clonotype. The chain recombines TRBV11-2 with TRBJ2-7; D is possibly TRBD1 (6 bases). The germline V gene has CDR1 SGHAT and CDR2 FQNNGV. CDR3 length: 14 residues. The germline V and J ends were trimmed by 5 bases and 0 bases, with 11 bases remaining between them. The DNA for the CDR3 is TGTGCCAGCAGCCGGGACACGTACTCCTACGAGCAGTACTTC. This gives the protein CASSRDTYSYEQYF.

The chain links TRBV27 to TRBJ2-7, with 8 bases lining up with TRBD2. This CDR3 is 15 amino acids long. Germline lookup yields CDR1 MNHEY and CDR2 SMNVEV (reference sequence). J lost 3 bases, V lost 4 bases, and 8 bases had no gene match. CDR3 loop: CASSSSNGGDYEQYF. CDR3 in DNA: TGTGCCAGCAGTTCATCGAACGGGGGGGACTACGAGCAGTACTTC.